The TCR beta chain described here comes from a study of Tregs in tolerant kidney transplant recipients. In the study overall: An approximately 3-day belatacept mixed lymphocyte reaction, sometimes plus 5-day graft donor restimulation, preceded CD4+CD25+CD127- sorting. General observations from the study: Biological reproducibility was not directly addressed, but technical replication error appeared minimal. Findings come from small patient numbers and require larger validation.

Profiled with immunoSEQ multiplex PCR; TCRdb holds only in-frame clones, not every one. The sample records roughly 40,000 clones, roughly 95% being singletons. Germline V CDR1 and CDR2: SEHNR, FQNEAQ (reference sequence). Trimming stripped 5 bases from V and 4 bases from J, with 2 bases between. The CDR3 has 11 residues. With regard to this clone: Its antigen remains unknown.

This chain joins TRBV7-9 and TRBJ1-4; D unclear. Sample: Tregs from blood cultured with allogeneic cells. This receptor was identified in a human donor in good health. As DNA, the CDR3 is TGTGCCAGCAGCCTTAATGAAAAACTGTTTTTT. Its protein product is CASSLNEKLFF.